These T cell receptor beta chains were read from a single sample in a study of blood T cell repertoires in COVID-19. Sequenced by immunoSEQ multiplex PCR; TCRdb stores in-frame clones only, minus some. The sample holds around 82,000 clones, 75% to 90% seen once. The sequencing input was peripheral blood. The source of these receptors is a man at least 80 years old with COVID-19, enrolled during active disease. Each CDR3 is given with its conserved first and last residue. The order of the fields is clone size, D gene, V gene, J gene, CDR3 DNA, CDR3 protein. A D gene is named only where the DNA matches it firmly. Not every row has a clone size; where given, it reads once, few, many or a size class.

-	-	TRBV2	TRBJ1-5	TGTGCCAGCAGTGCCGGACTGGCTAGCAATCAGCCCCAGCATTTT	CASSAGLASNQPQHF
-	-	TRBV21-1	TRBJ2-7	TGTGCCAGCAGCAAAGCTTGGACAGCGCCTACCTACGAGCAGTACTTC	CASSKAWTAPTYEQYF
-	-	TRBV19	TRBJ1-2	TGTGCCAGTAGTATAGCCGCGACAGCTAACTATGGCTACACCTTC	CASSIAATANYGYTF
-	TRBD1	TRBV9	TRBJ2-2	TGTGCCAGCCGAACGGGACAGGGAGACACCGGGGAGCTGTTTTTT	CASRTGQGDTGELFF
-	TRBD1	TRBV18	TRBJ2-3	TGTGCCACCAACCCAGGGGGAGCAGATACGCAGTATTTT	CATNPGGADTQYF
-	TRBD1	TRBV10-3	TRBJ2-2	TGTGCCACCAGGACAGGGGGAACCGGGGAGCTGTTTTTT	CATRTGGTGELFF
-	-	TRBV6-5	TRBJ2-7	TGTGCCAGCAGTCCATTCCCAGGGTTTACCTACGAGCAGTACTTC	CASSPFPGFTYEQYF
-	TRBD1	TRBV27	TRBJ1-2	TGTGCCAGCAGTTCCATTATTCCCGACAGGGGTTTGGGCTATGGCTACACCTTC	CASSSIIPDRGLGYGYTF
-	-	TRBV10-1	TRBJ2-2	TGCGCCAGCAGTGAGGACTTCTACACCGGGGAGCTGTTTTTT	CASSEDFYTGELFF
-	TRBD2	TRBV5-4	TRBJ2-1	TGTGCCAGCAGCTTGGCCCTAGCGGGGGGATATAATGAGCAGTTCTTC	CASSLALAGGYNEQFF
-	TRBD1	TRBV6-2/TRBV6-3	TRBJ1-2	TGTGCCAGCAGTTTTGGACAGGGGATCTATGGCTACACCTTC	CASSFGQGIYGYTF
-	TRBD1	TRBV13	TRBJ1-1	TGTGCCAGCAGCGGGACAGTCAACGCTGAAGCTTTCTTT	CASSGTVNAEAFF
-	-	TRBV3-1/TRBV3-2	TRBJ2-7	TGTGCCAGCAGCCTCCGCTCCTACGAGCAGTACTTC	CASSLRSYEQYF
-	-	TRBV18	TRBJ2-3	TGTGCCAGCTCACAACAGGCGGGCACAGATACGCAGTATTTT	CASSQQAGTDTQYF
-	TRBD2	TRBV11-2	TRBJ2-5	TGTGCCAGCAGCCTGACTAGCGAAGAGACCCAGTACTTC	CASSLTSEETQYF
-	-	TRBV4-1	TRBJ1-1	TGCGCCAGCAGCCAAGGGCCCGCACAGGGTCTGAACACTGAAGCTTTCTTT	CASSQGPAQGLNTEAFF
-	-	TRBV19	TRBJ1-2	TGTGCCAGTAGTGTGGACAGAAACTATGGCTACACCTTC	CASSVDRNYGYTF
-	-	TRBV5-4	TRBJ1-2	TGTGCCAGCAGCTTGCCTTCCACGGTTCATAACTATGGCTACACCTTC	CASSLPSTVHNYGYTF
-	-	TRBV6-4	TRBJ1-6	TGTGCCAGCAGTGAGTGGGGGGGAAATTCACCCCTCCACTTT	CASSEWGGNSPLHF
-	TRBD1	TRBV7-8	TRBJ1-1	TGTGCCAGCAGCTTAGACGGGACAGGGAGGTCCAGAGCTTTCTTT	CASSLDGTGRSRAFF
-	TRBD1	TRBV7-3	TRBJ2-7	TGTGCCAGCAGCCTGGACAGGGGGCCCTACGAGCAGTACTTC	CASSLDRGPYEQYF
once	TRBD1	TRBV6-5	TRBJ2-2	TGTGCCACCAAAGGAGACAGGGGTAACACCGGGGAGCTGTTTTTT	CATKGDRGNTGELFF
-	-	TRBV29-1	TRBJ1-2	TGCAGCGTTGAAACGGGAGACTATGGCTACACCTTC	CSVETGDYGYTF
-	-	TRBV2	TRBJ2-5	TGTGCCAGCAGCGGAGGGGCAGAAGAGACCCAGTACTTC	CASSGGAEETQYF
-	TRBD2	TRBV9	TRBJ2-1	TGTGCCAGCAGCGTAGAAGGCGGGGGGACCTACAATGAGCAGTTCTTC	CASSVEGGGTYNEQFF
-	-	TRBV11-3	TRBJ1-2	TGTGCCAGCACCGGAGGAGGGGCGCAAGGCTATGGCTACACCTTC	CASTGGGAQGYGYTF